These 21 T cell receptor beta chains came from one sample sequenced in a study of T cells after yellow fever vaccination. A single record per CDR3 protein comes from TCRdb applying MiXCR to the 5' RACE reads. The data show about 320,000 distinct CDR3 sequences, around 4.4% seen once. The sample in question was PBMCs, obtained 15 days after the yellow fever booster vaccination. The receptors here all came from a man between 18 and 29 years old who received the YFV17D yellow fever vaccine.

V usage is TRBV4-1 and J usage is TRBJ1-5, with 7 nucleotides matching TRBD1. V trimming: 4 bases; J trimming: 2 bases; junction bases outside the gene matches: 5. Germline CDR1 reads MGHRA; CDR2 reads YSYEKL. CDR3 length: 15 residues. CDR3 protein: CASSRQGQRNQPQHF. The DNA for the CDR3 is TGCGCCAGCAGCCGACAGGGACAGCGCAATCAGCCCCAGCATTTT.

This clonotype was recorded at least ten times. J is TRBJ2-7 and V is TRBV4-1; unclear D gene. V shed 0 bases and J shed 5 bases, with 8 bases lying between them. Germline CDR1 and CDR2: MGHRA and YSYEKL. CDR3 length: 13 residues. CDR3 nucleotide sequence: TGCGCCAGCAGCCAAGATGTGGCGGACGAGCAGTACTTC. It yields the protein CASSQDVADEQYF.

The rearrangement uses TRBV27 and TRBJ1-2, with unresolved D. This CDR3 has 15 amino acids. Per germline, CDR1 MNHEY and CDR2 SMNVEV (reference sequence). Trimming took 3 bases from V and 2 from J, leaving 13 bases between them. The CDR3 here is CASSFGPGLNYGYTF. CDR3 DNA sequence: TGTGCCAGCAGTTTCGGGCCGGGGTTAAACTATGGCTACACCTTC.

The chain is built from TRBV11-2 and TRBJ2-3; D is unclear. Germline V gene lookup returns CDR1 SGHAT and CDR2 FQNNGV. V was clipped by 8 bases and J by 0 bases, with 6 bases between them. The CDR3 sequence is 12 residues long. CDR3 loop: CASGISTDTQYF. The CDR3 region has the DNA TGTGCCAGCGGTATAAGCACAGATACGCAGTATTTT.

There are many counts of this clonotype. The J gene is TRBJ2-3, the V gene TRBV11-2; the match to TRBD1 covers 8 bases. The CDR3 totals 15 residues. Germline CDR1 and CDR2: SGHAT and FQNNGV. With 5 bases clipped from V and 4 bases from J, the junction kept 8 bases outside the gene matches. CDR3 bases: TGTGCCAGCAGCGCAGGGGGCGCCGGTTCAGATACGCAGTATTTT. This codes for CASSAGGAGSDTQYF. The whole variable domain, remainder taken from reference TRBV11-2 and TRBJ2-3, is EAGVAQSPRYKIIEKRQSVAFWCNPISGHATLYWYQQILGQGPKLLIQFQNNGVVDDSQLPKDRFSAERLKGVDSTLKIQPAKLEDSAVYLCASSAGGAGSDTQYFGPGTRLTVL.

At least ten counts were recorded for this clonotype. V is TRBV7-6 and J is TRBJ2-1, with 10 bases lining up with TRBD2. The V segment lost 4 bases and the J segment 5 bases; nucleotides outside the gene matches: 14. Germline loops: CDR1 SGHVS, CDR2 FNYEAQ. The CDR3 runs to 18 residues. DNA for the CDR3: TGTGCCAGCAGCTCGGGGAGCCCTAGCGGGGGCCGCAACAATGAGCAGTTCTTC. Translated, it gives CASSSGSPSGGRNNEQFF.

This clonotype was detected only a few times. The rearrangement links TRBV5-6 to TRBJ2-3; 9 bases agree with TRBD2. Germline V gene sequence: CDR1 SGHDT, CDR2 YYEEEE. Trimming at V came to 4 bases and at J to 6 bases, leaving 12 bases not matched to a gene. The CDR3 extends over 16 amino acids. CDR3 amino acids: CASSLIAGDVMDTQYF. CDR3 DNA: TGTGCCAGCAGCCTAATAGCGGGGGACGTGATGGATACGCAGTATTTT.

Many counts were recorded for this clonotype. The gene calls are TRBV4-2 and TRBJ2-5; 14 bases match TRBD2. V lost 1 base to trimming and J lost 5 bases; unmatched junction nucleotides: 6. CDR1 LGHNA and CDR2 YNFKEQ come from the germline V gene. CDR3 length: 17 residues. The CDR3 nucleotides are TGTGCCAGCAGCCAAGCAGGGACTAGCGGGGGAGTCGAGACCCAGTACTTC. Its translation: CASSQAGTSGGVETQYF.

This CDR3 is CSAGRPLNQPQHF. The CDR3 nucleotides read TGCAGTGCTGGAAGACCTCTCAATCAGCCCCAGCATTTT. V gene TRBV20-1 combines with J gene TRBJ1-5; D is unresolved. Trimming took 5 bases from V and 3 from J, leaving 11 bases between them. The CDR3 totals 13 residues. Germline values: CDR1 DFQATT, CDR2 SNEGSKA (reference sequence).

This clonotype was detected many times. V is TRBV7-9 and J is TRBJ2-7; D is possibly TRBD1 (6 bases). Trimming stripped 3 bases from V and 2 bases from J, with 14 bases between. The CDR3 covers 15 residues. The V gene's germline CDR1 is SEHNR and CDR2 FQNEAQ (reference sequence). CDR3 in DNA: TGTGCCAGCAGCTTGGGGGACACGTTGACCTACGAGCAGTACGTC. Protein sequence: CASSLGDTLTYEQYV.

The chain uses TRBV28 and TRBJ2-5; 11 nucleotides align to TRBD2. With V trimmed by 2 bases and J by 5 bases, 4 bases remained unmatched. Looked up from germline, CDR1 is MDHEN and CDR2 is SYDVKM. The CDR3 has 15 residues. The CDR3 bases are TGTGCCAGCAGTTTACGAACTAGCGGGGGTGAGACCCAGTACTTC. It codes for CASSLRTSGGETQYF.

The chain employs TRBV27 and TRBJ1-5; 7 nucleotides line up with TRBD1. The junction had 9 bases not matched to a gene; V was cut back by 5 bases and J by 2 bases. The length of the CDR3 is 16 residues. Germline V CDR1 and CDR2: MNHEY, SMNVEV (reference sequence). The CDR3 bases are TGTGCCAGCAGTCCCCGACAGGGATGGCGCAATCAGCCCCAGCATTTT. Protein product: CASSPRQGWRNQPQHF.

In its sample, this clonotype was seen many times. This chain's CDR3 is CASSLGEGQNTGELFF. The DNA of the CDR3 is TGTGCCAGCAGTTTAGGGGAAGGGCAGAACACCGGGGAGCTGTTTTTT. The chain joins TRBV12-3 or TRBV12-4 to TRBJ2-2; D ambiguous. The CDR3 extends over 16 amino acids. Trimming cost V 1 base and J 1 base, with 10 bases left between them.

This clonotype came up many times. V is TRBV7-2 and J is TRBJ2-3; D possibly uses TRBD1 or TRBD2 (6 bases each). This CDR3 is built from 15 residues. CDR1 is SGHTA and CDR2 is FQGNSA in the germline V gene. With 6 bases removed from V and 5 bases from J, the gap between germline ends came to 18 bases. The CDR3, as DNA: TGTGCCAGCAGTACACAGGGAGGTGGTAGAGATACGCAGTATTTT. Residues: CASSTQGGGRDTQYF.

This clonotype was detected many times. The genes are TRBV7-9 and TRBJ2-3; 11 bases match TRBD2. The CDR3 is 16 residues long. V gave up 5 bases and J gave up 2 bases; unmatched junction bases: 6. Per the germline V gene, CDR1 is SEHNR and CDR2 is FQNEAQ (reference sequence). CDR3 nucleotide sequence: TGTGCCAGCAGCGGACGACTAGCGGGGTACACAGATACGCAGTATTTT. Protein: CASSGRLAGYTDTQYF.

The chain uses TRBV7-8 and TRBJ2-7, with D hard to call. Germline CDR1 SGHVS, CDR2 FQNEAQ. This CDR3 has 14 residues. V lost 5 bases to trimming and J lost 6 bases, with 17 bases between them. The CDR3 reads CASSPIVSKVEQYF. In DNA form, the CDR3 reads TGTGCCAGCAGCCCCATCGTATCAAAAGTCGAGCAGTACTTC.

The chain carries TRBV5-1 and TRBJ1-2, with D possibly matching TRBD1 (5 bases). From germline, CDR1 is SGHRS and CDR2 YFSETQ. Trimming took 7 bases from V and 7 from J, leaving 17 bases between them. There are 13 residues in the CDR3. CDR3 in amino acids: CASSGGGAFGYTF. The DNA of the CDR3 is TGCGCCAGCTCCGGGGGAGGGGCGTTTGGCTACACCTTC. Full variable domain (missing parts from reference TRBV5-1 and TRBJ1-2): KAGVTQTPRYLIKTRGQQVTLSCSPISGHRSVSWYQQTPGQGLQFLFEYFSETQRNKGNFPGRFSGRQFSNSRSEMNVSTLELGDSALYLCASSGGGAFGYTFGSGTRLTVV.

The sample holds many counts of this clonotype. In DNA, the CDR3 is TGTGCCAGCGGACAGGGGAATTCACCCCTCCACTTT. Its protein product is CASGQGNSPLHF. The chain recombines TRBV9 with TRBJ1-6, with TRBD1 matching 9 bases. J gave up 7 bases and V 7 bases, and 0 bases lay outside the gene matches. The CDR3 runs to 12 residues. The germline gives CDR1 SGDLS, CDR2 YYNGEE.

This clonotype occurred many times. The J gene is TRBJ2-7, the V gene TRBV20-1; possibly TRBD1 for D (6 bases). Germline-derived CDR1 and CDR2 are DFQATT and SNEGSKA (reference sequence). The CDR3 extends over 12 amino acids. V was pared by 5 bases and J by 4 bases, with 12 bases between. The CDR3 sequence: CSAPRTAYEQYV. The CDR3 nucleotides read TGCAGTGCTCCTCGGACAGCATACGAGCAGTACGTC.

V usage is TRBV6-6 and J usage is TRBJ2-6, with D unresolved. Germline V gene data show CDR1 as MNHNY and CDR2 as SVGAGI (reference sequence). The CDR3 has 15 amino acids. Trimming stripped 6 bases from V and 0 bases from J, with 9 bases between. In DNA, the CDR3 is TGTGCCAGCAGGCGACCAAACTCTGGGGCCAACGTCCTGACTTTC. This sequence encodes CASRRPNSGANVLTF.

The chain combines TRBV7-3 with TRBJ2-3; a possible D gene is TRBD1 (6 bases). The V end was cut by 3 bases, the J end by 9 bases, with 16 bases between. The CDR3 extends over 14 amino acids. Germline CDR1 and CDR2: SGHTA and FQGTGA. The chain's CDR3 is CASSFRDAGGTQYF. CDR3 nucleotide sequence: TGTGCCAGCAGCTTCCGGGACGCTGGGGGCACGCAGTATTTT.